This T cell receptor (beta chain) was recorded in a study of regulatory T cells in long-lasting Graves disease. According to the study, TCR beta libraries were built with iRepertoire HTBI primers and CDR3-region Arm-PCR. TCRdb reprocessed the multiplex PCR reads via MiXCR and lists one record per CDR3 protein. The repertoire has roughly 380,000 distinct CDR3 sequences, around 15% of them found once; the top ten carry 25% to 30%. CDR3 length: 16 residues. Germline CDR1 reads MDHEN; CDR2 reads SYDVKM. J gave up 2 bases and V 6 bases, and 6 bases lay outside the gene matches. Stated time point: newly diagnosed GD, antithyroid drugs for less than 3 months. Following extraction of RNA from PBMCs, that RNA was used to make the TCR library. This clonotype was recorded many times. The same data also contributed to another study, on T cells in Graves' hyperthyroidism and ophthalmopathy. This second report adds: A 13 V-J signature model discriminated ophthalmopathy versus stable hyperthyroidism.

Sequenced material: peripheral blood mononuclear cells (PBMCs), taken at new diagnosis, from a patient treated with antithyroid drugs. The clonotype comes from a man aged 35-49 years with Graves disease. The gene calls are TRBV28 and TRBJ2-5, with TRBD2 matching 13 bases. CDR3 sequence: CASSPRLAGGQETQYF. The CDR3 DNA reads as TGTGCCAGCAGCCCAAGACTAGCGGGGGGTCAAGAGACCCAGTACTTC.